The clone carrying this TCR beta chain was recorded a few times. The antigen remains unidentified. A 5'RACE template-switching step, the method used to make TCR cDNA, added a universal primer site and UMIs. TCRdb reprocessed the 5' RACE reads with MiXCR, giving one entry per CDR3 protein. Among 350,000 to 450,000 distinct CDR3 sequences, around a sixth were seen once, and the ten largest hold roughly a sixth. The sample is drawn from a study of T cells after yellow fever vaccination. There are 14 residues in the CDR3. Germline V CDR1 and CDR2: DFQATT, SNEGSKA (reference sequence). The V and J ends lost 5 bases and 1 base respectively, with 13 bases between them. Study results and limitations: Booster sampling recovered most clones from primary vaccination (roughly 97% CD4, 80% to 90% CD8). Clonotypes found in both CD4 and CD8 compartments made up a small share. A secondary response was less intense yet reached its peak sooner, at day 5 versus 15.

The rearrangement uses TRBV20-1 and TRBJ2-3; D call uncertain. The receptor was derived from a man aged 18 to 30 who received the YFV17D yellow fever vaccine. The input for sequencing was PBMCs, taken before the yellow fever booster vaccination. The CDR3 DNA reads as TGCAGTGCTCCCTCCTCGGTGGGCACAGATACGCAGTATTTT. It specifies CSAPSSVGTDTQYF.